The 23 T cell receptor beta chains in this list originate from one sample, sequenced in a study of blood T cell repertoires in COVID-19. Clones were read by immunoSEQ multiplex PCR, and TCRdb kept only the in-frame ones, dropping some. The data show some 44,000 clones, 82% seen once. Sequencing was performed on peripheral blood. The receptors come from a woman in her sixties or seventies with acute or convalescent COVID-19.

The gene calls are TRBV11-3 and TRBJ2-2; a possible D gene is TRBD2 (6 bases). Trimming cost V 3 bases and J 5 bases, with 16 bases left between them. The germline gives CDR1 SGHNT, CDR2 YENEEA. The CDR3 covers 16 residues. Here the CDR3 DNA reads TGTGCCAGCAGCTTCAGTCTTGGGGCGGGGACCGGGGAGCTGTTTTTT. Its protein product is CASSFSLGAGTGELFF.

V gene TRBV7-8 combines with J gene TRBJ1-4; D uncertain. Germline CDR1 is SGHVS and CDR2 is FQNEAQ. The CDR3 is 13 amino acids. The V and J ends lost 5 bases and 5 bases respectively, with 9 bases between them. The CDR3 DNA reads TGTGCCAGCAGCAGAGAAGCCAATGAAAAACTGTTTTTT. Translated, it gives CASSREANEKLFF.

This clone came up once. The gene calls are TRBV27 and TRBJ1-4, with TRBD1 as a possible D gene (5 bases). Germline CDR1 and CDR2: MNHEY and SMNVEV (reference sequence). There are 16 residues in the CDR3. The V gene lost 2 bases and the J gene lost 7 bases, with 17 bases spanning the gap. CDR3 residues: CASSLRPPGRGEKLFF. Written as DNA, the CDR3 is TGTGCCAGCAGTTTACGGCCGCCAGGGAGGGGTGAAAAACTGTTTTTT.

V and J are TRBV6-1 and TRBJ1-5; D is possibly TRBD1 (5 bases). Germline V CDR1 and CDR2: MNHNS, SASEGT. The CDR3 has 14 residues. Trimming took 2 bases from V and 0 from J, leaving 5 bases between them. The CDR3 loop reads CASSEQGSNQPQHF. The DNA of the CDR3 is TGTGCCAGCAGTGAACAGGGTAGCAATCAGCCCCAGCATTTT.

The chain has TRBV5-4 and TRBJ2-3; 10 positions match TRBD2. This CDR3 contains 14 residues. V lost 8 bases, J lost 4 bases, and 7 bases stayed unmatched. Per germline, CDR1 SGHNT and CDR2 YYREEE (reference sequence). The CDR3 region is CASNKAGGADTQYF. The CDR3 region has the DNA TGTGCCAGTAACAAAGCGGGGGGGGCAGATACGCAGTATTTT.

This chain joins TRBV14 and TRBJ1-5; 7 positions agree with TRBD1. Germline CDR1 SGHDN, CDR2 FVKESK. The CDR3 has 14 amino acids. Trimming cost V 5 bases and J 3 bases; bases outside gene matches: 4. CDR3: CASSFGTANQPQHF. The CDR3 region has the DNA TGTGCCAGCAGCTTTGGGACAGCCAATCAGCCCCAGCATTTT.

The rearrangement uses TRBV5-1 and TRBJ2-3, with 8 bases fitting TRBD2. Germline values: CDR1 SGHRS, CDR2 YFSETQ. This CDR3 spans 15 amino acids. J was trimmed by 1 base and V by 3 bases; bases with no gene match: 4. CDR3 in amino acids: CASSSTTSGTDTQYF. CDR3 nucleotide sequence: TGCGCCAGCAGCTCAACGACTAGCGGCACAGATACGCAGTATTTT.

In this sample, this clone turned up a few times. V and J are TRBV18 and TRBJ1-2, with D unclear. CDR1 KGHSH and CDR2 LQKENI come from the germline V gene. V dropped 3 bases and J dropped 5 bases, with 19 bases sitting between them. CDR3 length equals 16 residues. The CDR3 protein is CASSPDGKTIGYGYTF. CDR3 DNA sequence: TGTGCCAGCTCACCTGACGGGAAGACAATAGGGTATGGCTACACCTTC.

The sample holds one count of this clone. J is TRBJ2-1 and V is TRBV10-3, with D hard to call. The germline gives CDR1 ENHRY, CDR2 SYGVKD. The CDR3 length is 14 residues. With 4 bases removed from V and 10 bases from J, the gap between germline ends came to 17 bases. The CDR3 is CAISVETPGAEQFF. In nucleotides, the CDR3 is TGTGCCATCAGTGTGGAAACCCCCGGAGCCGAGCAGTTCTTC.

This sequence joins TRBV4-3 and TRBJ1-2; D is uncertain. CDR3 length: 15 amino acids. From germline, CDR1 is LGHNA and CDR2 YSLEER. Trimming pared 0 bases from V and 2 bases from J, leaving 10 bases between. The CDR3 reads CASSQDIGGNYGYTF. In DNA form, the CDR3 reads TGCGCCAGCAGCCAAGATATTGGCGGAAACTATGGCTACACCTTC.

This sequence joins TRBV12-5 and TRBJ2-5; maybe TRBD1 (6 bases). Germline values: CDR1 LGHNT, CDR2 FRNRAP. This CDR3 has 14 residues. Trimming took 0 bases from V and 5 from J, leaving 10 bases between them. As DNA, the CDR3 is TGTGCTAGTGGTTTGGTACTTGGGGGCGAGACCCAGTACTTC. It specifies CASGLVLGGETQYF.

The J gene is TRBJ1-1, the V gene TRBV25-1, with D possibly TRBD1 on 5 matching bases. The CDR3 sequence is 14 residues long. Germline V lookup: CDR1 MGHDK, CDR2 SYGVNS. The V and J ends lost 2 bases and 4 bases respectively, with 11 bases between them. CDR3 coding DNA: TGTGCCAGCAGTGAAGCAGGGAGGACCACTGAAGCTTTCTTT. This encodes CASSEAGRTTEAFF.

Regarding this clone: This same CDR3 is encoded by further DNA sequences in the sample. V usage is TRBV5-1 and J usage is TRBJ2-7; a weak D match, TRBD1 (6 bases). The CDR3 runs to 14 residues. Germline V gene data show CDR1 as SGHRS and CDR2 as YFSETQ. V lost 0 bases and J 4 bases, leaving 11 bases between the germline ends. CDR3 loop: CASSLDGQTYEQYF. In DNA, the CDR3 is TGCGCCAGCAGCTTGGACGGACAGACTTACGAGCAGTACTTC.

The chain employs TRBV27 and TRBJ2-7; TRBD1 matches 7 bases. This CDR3 spans 14 amino acids. Germline V lookup: CDR1 MNHEY, CDR2 SMNVEV (reference sequence). The V gene end was trimmed by 5 bases and the J gene end by 3 bases; junction bases not matched to a gene: 7. This chain's CDR3 is CASSPRTGLYEQYF. The DNA of the CDR3 is TGTGCCAGCAGTCCTCGGACAGGACTCTACGAGCAGTACTTC.

V and J are TRBV2 and TRBJ2-1, with TRBD2 identical over 9 bases. V was clipped by 8 bases and J by 4 bases; unmatched bases: 6. This CDR3 has 14 residues. Germline lookup yields CDR1 SNHLY and CDR2 FYNNEI. Here the CDR3 DNA reads TGTGCCAGCTCGCGGGGGGGCCTTTACAATGAGCAGTTCTTC. This gives the protein CASSRGGLYNEQFF.

The chain is built from TRBV7-2 and TRBJ1-6; D is ambiguous. In germline, CDR1 is SGHTA, CDR2 FQGNSA. Trimming pared 5 bases from V and 6 bases from J, leaving 5 bases between. The CDR3 length is 12 residues. CDR3 DNA sequence: TGTGCCAGCAGCAACTTTAATTCACCCCTCCACTTT. It specifies CASSNFNSPLHF.

In regard to this clone: The junction departs from germline at one end; a sequencing error may be responsible. The CDR3 reads CASSLTTQGGGTQYF. The CDR3 DNA follows: TGTGCCAGCAGCCTAACGACACAGGGTGGTGGTACGCAGTATTTT. The rearrangement joins TRBV7-3 to TRBJ2-3; D may be TRBD1 (6 bases). The germline V gene encodes CDR1 SGHTA and CDR2 FQGTGA. This CDR3 contains 15 residues.

V gene TRBV24-1 combines with J gene TRBJ2-1, with a possible D match to TRBD1 (6 bases). The CDR3 is 16 amino acids. Trimming took 3 bases from V and 4 from J, leaving 15 bases between them. Germline CDR1 and CDR2: KGHDR and SFDVKD. CDR3: CATSDPLGQQYNEQFF. DNA for the CDR3: TGTGCCACCAGTGATCCTCTAGGACAGCAGTACAATGAGCAGTTCTTC.

J is TRBJ1-1 and V is TRBV15; the match to TRBD1 covers 10 bases. CDR1 LNHNV and CDR2 YYDKDF come from the germline V gene (reference sequence). Germline trimming cut 4 bases from V and 13 bases from J; bases unmatched to any gene: 12. The CDR3 runs to 14 residues. Written as DNA, the CDR3 is TGTGCCACCAGCAAGACCGGGGTGGGACAGGGGCATTTCTTT. It is translated as CATSKTGVGQGHFF. Drawing the rest from reference TRBV15 and TRBJ1-1, the complete variable domain is DAMVIQNPRYQVTQFGKPVTLSCSQTLNHNVMYWYQQKSSQAPKLLFHYYDKDFNNEADTPDNFQSRRPNTSFCFLDIRSPGLGDTAMYLCATSKTGVGQGHFFGQGTRLTVV.

The chain is built from TRBV2 and TRBJ1-2; TRBD1 might be the D (6 bases). The CDR3 loop spans 16 amino acids. Trimming took off 2 bases at V and 0 bases at J, with 13 bases between the two ends. Germline V lookup: CDR1 SNHLY, CDR2 FYNNEI. CDR3 sequence: CASSELMTGSNYGYTF. CDR3 in DNA: TGTGCCAGCAGTGAACTTATGACAGGTTCTAACTATGGCTACACCTTC.

The chain carries TRBV3-1 (or the pseudogene TRBV3-2) and TRBJ2-1, with TRBD1 identical over 9 bases. The CDR3 covers 14 residues. V lost 4 bases, J lost 13 bases, and 11 bases stayed unmatched. CDR1 and CDR2 (germline): LGHDT, YNNKEL (reference sequence). The CDR3 DNA is TGTGCCAGCAGCCCGGGACAGGGACGGACTTTCCAGTTCTTC. Protein product: CASSPGQGRTFQFF.

Here the CDR3 reads CASSFRAGLGSYNEQFF. CDR3 in DNA: TGTGCCAGCAGCTTTCGTGCGGGGCTAGGGTCTTACAATGAGCAGTTCTTC. The chain joins TRBV7-3 to TRBJ2-1, with D maybe TRBD2 (6 bases). Germline assignment: CDR1 SGHTA and CDR2 FQGTGA. Trimming stripped 3 bases from V and 4 bases from J, with 19 bases between. CDR3 length: 17 residues.

This chain links TRBV6-5 with TRBJ1-6; D perhaps matches TRBD1 (6 bases). Germline V gene data show CDR1 as MNHEY and CDR2 as SVGAGI. The CDR3 extends over 16 amino acids. Trimming took 0 bases from V and 1 from J, leaving 7 bases between them. CDR3 loop: CASSYSRGSYNSPLHF. The CDR3 bases are TGTGCCAGCAGTTACTCGAGGGGGTCCTATAATTCACCCCTCCACTTT.